This paragraph covers one T cell receptor beta chain sequence. This clonotype occurred a few times. Its antigen is currently not known. No qualities accompany the bases; no much larger clone lies one base away. The library was made by multiplex PCR. The sample was run on an Illumina HiSeq 4000. TCR beta libraries were built with iRepertoire HTBI primers and Arm-PCR amplification of CDR3 regions. Gel purification was performed on PCR products prior to sequencing. Under the source paper's analysis protocol: Across samples, some 62 TRBV and 12 to 15 TRBJ segments were identified and used for gene usage analysis of CDR3 amino acid clonotypes. Filtered high-quality paired reads were merged into contigs using COPE and FqMerger. BLAST was used to align contigs to IMGT TRBV, TRBD and TRBJ reference genes, and CDR3 was defined according to IMGT. Highly expanded clones were defined as clonotypes with a frequency above 0.1%. Shannon entropy was used to measure repertoire diversity, and the Gini coefficient was used to measure V-J evenness. A clonotype was considered public if more than one individual shared it. TCRdb passed the public sequencing reads through fastp at Q25 and MiXCR, retaining productive beta sequences. A single entry per CDR3 protein holds the most common genes and DNA from its merged rows. TCRdb's processing, not the authors', yielded these V and J calls. The sample profile shows roughly 500,000 distinct CDR3 sequences; approximately 15% of them were found once. Roughly 10% of the sample lies in the top ten.

The CDR3 covers 15 residues, taking in both the cysteine and the phenylalanine. The kept DNA is CDR3 alone, 45 bases in frame from the first base. CDR1 SGHNT and CDR2 YYREEE are derived from the germline V gene (reference sequence). Clipping removes 4 bases from V and 4 bases from J, with 10 as the unmatched junction base count. The record originates from a study of regulatory T cells in long-lasting Graves disease (dated by TCRdb to the early 2020s). About the investigation overall: Antithyroid drugs had been taken for less than 3 months by newly diagnosed Graves' disease patients. Persistent Graves' disease patients were compared with newly diagnosed Graves' disease patients by peripheral blood TCR sequencing and RNA sequencing. The study was conducted in China and was registered as a clinical trial. TCR sequencing covered roughly 13 persistent and roughly 20 newly diagnosed Graves' disease patients, some 33 samples in total. General conclusions and limits of the study: The authors noted that the small sample size was a limitation that may lower accuracy. Persistent Graves' disease patients showed lower TCR Shannon entropy and fewer highly expanded clones than newly diagnosed patients, suggesting clonal expansion. A larger number of public clonotypes was shared among persistent patients (around 2,500) than among newly diagnosed patients (around 970). Sequencing and analysis were limited to the TCR beta chain. Peripheral blood alone was examined, since thyroid tissue, which constituted the primary lesion, could not be accessed. Preferential use of TRBV28, TRBJ1-2 and TRBJ2-5 was observed in persistent disease, whereas TRBV20-1 and TRBJ2-1 were favored in newly diagnosed disease.

The time point tag for this specimen amounts to: newly diagnosed GD, antithyroid drugs for less than 3 months. For both TCR sequencing and RNA sequencing, RNA was extracted from PBMCs in TRIzol. The diagnosis of Graves' disease followed American Thyroid Association guidelines. Patients for the study were recruited at an endocrinology department in Xi'an, China. Each patient gave roughly 10 milliliters of peripheral blood, collected in an EDTA anticoagulant tube. Ficoll Paque Plus density gradient separation was used to isolate PBMCs, and no additional T cell sorting was done. An Agilent 2100 Bioanalyzer and agarose gel were used to assess RNA quality, and a NanoDrop 2000 was used to measure RNA concentration. In addition, the sample was reused for a study of T cells in Graves' hyperthyroidism and ophthalmopathy. The second paper further reports: Stable Graves' hyperthyroidism was defined as the absence of progression to ophthalmopathy over 18 months of follow-up. Hyperthyroidism patients were newly diagnosed, with disease duration under 2 months, and aged 18 to 65 years. Patients with uncontrolled infections, other autoimmune diseases, pregnancy or lactation were excluded. Clinical symptoms, serum thyroxine and TRAb, thyroid ultrasound, and orbital computed tomography formed the basis for the diagnoses. The TCR CDR3 was subjected to a first round of RT-PCR using the HTBI primer set and the Qiagen OneStep RT-PCR kit. Most expanded thyroid clonotypes (frequency above 0.001) were also detected in blood, a finding suggesting that blood repertoires may reflect thyroid immune responses. Ophthalmopathy was separated from stable hyperthyroidism by a 13 V-J signature model, with about 88% sensitivity and roughly 81% specificity obtained in cross-validation and 80%/75% obtained in testing. In validation, the model predicted progression to ophthalmopathy a median of about 6.5 months before onset, with around 70% sensitivity and about 72% specificity. To identify distinguishing TCR V-J signatures, a discovery cohort of around 100 patients was used, comprising some 45 with Graves' ophthalmopathy and 55 to 65 with stable Graves' hyperthyroidism. Prospective prediction of ophthalmopathy was tested in an independent validation cohort consisting of 18 hyperthyroidism patients and some 17 patients who later progressed to ophthalmopathy. The approximately 100 discovery patients were divided at random into training and test sets in a 7:3 ratio. In roughly six Graves' hyperthyroidism patients, the study also compared T-cell repertoires from thyroid tissue with T-cell repertoires from blood. Following sampling, methimazole starting at 30 mg daily was given to hyperthyroidism patients, and high-dose intravenous methylprednisolone was given to ophthalmopathy patients. Libraries were constructed in a second round of multiplex PCR, after which size selection and purification were performed. Paired-end sequencing of the libraries was performed with 100 bp reads on an Illumina HiSeq2000. SOAPnuke was used to process the raw data, throwing out any read that contained adapters or uncalled bases, had a mean Phred below 15, or lacked an exact constant-primer or identifier match. High-quality paired reads were merged using COPE v1.2.5, and each unique nucleotide sequence was defined as a clonotype. Clonotypes were aligned to IMGT TRBV, TRBD and TRBJ reference segments using MiTCR v1.1. Analysis was restricted to V-J combinations with a frequency above 0.0001, which covered roughly 99% of repertoires. The TCS score was defined as F50 (clonal expansion) divided by E x V (chaos), with BLOSUM62-based TCRdist calculated between CDR3 peptides within each V-J. Welch's t-statistics and random forest reduced roughly 540 V-J features to under 15, which were used in a naive Bayes classifier (R e1071). Sample size was not statistically predetermined, and investigators were not blinded to group allocation. The paper reports TCR Vbeta CDR3 sequencing of some 140 peripheral blood samples: 40 to 45 ophthalmopathy, roughly 74 hyperthyroidism and 17 progressor patients.

The sequence is built from TRBV5-4 and TRBJ1-1; 7 bases in between match TRBD1. The TCR comes from a man in his thirties or forties with Graves disease. Donor details come from another sample of the same person, matched by shared clones. The input for sequencing was peripheral blood mononuclear cells (PBMCs), taken at new diagnosis, from a patient treated with antithyroid drugs. CDR3 loop: CASSPDRVRLTEAFF. The DNA sequence is as follows: TGTGCCAGCAGCCCCGACAGGGTAAGACTCACTGAAGCTTTCTTT.